The 25 T cell receptor beta chains presented below share a single source sample, sequenced in a study of spatial heterogeneity in lung cancer. Each CDR3 protein gets one entry after TCRdb re-called the 5' RACE reads with MiXCR. The profile covers over 10,000 distinct CDR3 sequences, with about 3.9% appearing a single time and 35% to 50% taken by the ten largest. Time point given: sample taken at primary tumor resection. Tumor, nontumor lung or frozen PBMC supplied whole RNA, sequenced without sorting. The sample was PBMCs, taken at surgery. These receptors came from a male donor with early-stage non-small cell lung cancer.

This clonotype has a handful of counts. The size of this beta chain means little, since it is a stray read in a library made for alpha chains. The rearrangement joins TRBV10-3 to TRBJ2-5, with no clear D. The germline V gene encodes CDR1 ENHRY and CDR2 SYGVKD. With 3 bases removed from V and 5 bases from J, the gap between germline ends came to 19 bases. This CDR3 comprises 16 residues. CDR3 nucleotides: TGTGCCATCAGTGACGAAACAGACGCGGACGGCGAGACCCAGTACTTC. It encodes CAISDETDADGETQYF.

This clonotype was seen many times. Little can be read into the size of this beta chain, an off-target read in a library designed for alpha chains. The chain is built from TRBV2 and TRBJ2-2; D is possibly TRBD1 (6 bases). V was cut by 6 bases and J by 6 bases, with 14 bases left in between. Germline V lookup: CDR1 SNHLY, CDR2 FYNNEI. The length of the CDR3 is 14 residues. In DNA, the CDR3 is TGTGCCAGCAGACCCCTCAGGGGTTCCGGGGAGCTGTTTTTT. It yields the protein CASRPLRGSGELFF. Full variable domain (rest looked up from reference TRBV2 and TRBJ2-2): EPEVTQTPSHQVTQMGQEVILRCVPISNHLYFYWYRQILGQKVEFLVSFYNNEISEKSEIFDDQFSVERPDGSNFTLKIRSTKLEDSAMYFCASRPLRGSGELFFGEGSRLTVL.

The sample holds many counts of this clonotype. As an off-target read in a library built for alpha chains, this beta chain has a frequency of little significance. The chain is built from TRBV28 and TRBJ2-1, with D uncertain. V was pared by 5 bases and J by 1 base, with 12 bases between. Germline lookup yields CDR1 MDHEN and CDR2 SYDVKM. This CDR3 contains 15 residues. The CDR3 nucleotides are TGTGCCAGCAGTCTGCCAGGACCGTCCTACAATGAGCAGTTCTTC. It is translated as CASSLPGPSYNEQFF.

The sample holds many counts of this clonotype. The library was built for alpha chains, so this beta chain is an off-target read and its size means little. The rearrangement uses TRBV7-9 and TRBJ1-2; D is ambiguous. V lost 3 bases to trimming and J lost 5 bases, with 4 bases between them. Germline V gene sequence: CDR1 SEHNR, CDR2 FQNEAQ (reference sequence). The CDR3 runs to 11 residues. CDR3 DNA: TGTGCCAGCAGCTTCGGGTATGGCTACACCTTC. As protein: CASSFGYGYTF. The whole variable domain, remainder taken from reference TRBV7-9 and TRBJ1-2, is DTGVSQNPRHKITKRGQNVTFRCDPISEHNRLYWYRQTLGQGPEFLTYFQNEAQLEKSRLLSDRFSAERPKGSFSTLEIQRTEQGDSAMYLCASSFGYGYTFGSGTRLTVV.

On this clonotype: Being off target in a library aimed at alpha chains, this beta chain has a size of little meaning. The J gene is TRBJ2-1, the V gene TRBV10-1; D is possibly TRBD1 (6 bases). CDR3 length: 14 amino acids. Germline loops: CDR1 WNHNN, CDR2 SYGVQD (reference sequence). The V and J ends lost 4 bases and 5 bases respectively, with 12 bases between them. The DNA of the CDR3 is TGCGCCAGCAGTGTTTACAGGGTGAACAATGAGCAGTTCTTC. Its translation is CASSVYRVNNEQFF.

The sample holds many counts of this clonotype. This beta chain is a stray sequence in a library constructed for alpha chains; its clone size is not meaningful. The chain links TRBV20-1 to TRBJ2-7; D is unclear. Germline V gene data show CDR1 as DFQATT and CDR2 as SNEGSKA (reference sequence). The CDR3 length is 13 residues. Trimming removed 3 bases at V and 0 bases at J, with 9 bases between. CDR3 in amino acids: CSARAGPSYEQYF. CDR3 sequence (DNA): TGCAGTGCTAGGGCAGGTCCCTCCTACGAGCAGTACTTC.

Many counts were recorded for this clonotype. This beta chain appears as a stray read in a library generated for alpha chains; its size is not informative. V and J are TRBV6-2 or TRBV6-3 and TRBJ2-1, with TRBD2 identical over 9 bases. V trimming: 0 bases; J trimming: 8 bases; junction bases outside the gene matches: 14. Germline V lookup: CDR1 MNHEY, CDR2 SVGEGT. This CDR3 comprises 18 residues. CDR3 nucleotides: TGTGCCAGCAGTTACTCTAGCAAATGGTTAGCGGGAGCCCATGAGCAGTTCTTC. Amino acid sequence: CASSYSSKWLAGAHEQFF.

This clonotype was seen at least ten times. Since it is a stray read in a library aimed at alpha chains, this beta chain has a size that is not meaningful. J is TRBJ2-7 and V is TRBV7-9; the D gene is possibly TRBD1 (6 bases). V lost 3 bases, J lost 2 bases, and 14 bases lay in between. The CDR3 length is 15 residues. The germline V gene encodes CDR1 SEHNR and CDR2 FQNEAQ (reference sequence). CDR3 amino acids: CASSLATGQTYEQYF. CDR3 coding DNA: TGTGCCAGCAGCTTGGCGACGGGACAAACCTACGAGCAGTACTTC. Drawing the rest from reference TRBV7-9 and TRBJ2-7, the complete variable domain is DTGVSQNPRHKITKRGQNVTFRCDPISEHNRLYWYRQTLGQGPEFLTYFQNEAQLEKSRLLSDRFSAERPKGSFSTLEIQRTEQGDSAMYLCASSLATGQTYEQYFGPGTRLTVT.

At least ten counts were recorded for this clonotype. This beta chain slipped into a library made for alpha chains as a stray read, so its size is not meaningful. V and J are TRBV7-2 and TRBJ2-3; 7 bases align to TRBD1. The germline gives CDR1 SGHTA, CDR2 FQGNSA. The J segment lost 2 bases and the V segment lost 5 bases, leaving 4 bases of the junction unmatched. CDR3 length equals 14 residues. The CDR3 DNA is TGTGCCAGCAGCCGGGACAGCACCACAGATACGCAGTATTTT. It translates to CASSRDSTTDTQYF.

In this sample, this clonotype turned up many times. Since the library was made to target alpha chains, this beta chain is a stray read and its abundance is not meaningful. The chain employs TRBV7-2 and TRBJ2-1; 9 nucleotides agree with TRBD2. The germline gives CDR1 SGHTA, CDR2 FQGNSA. J was trimmed by 4 bases and V by 1 base; bases with no gene match: 2. The CDR3 is 15 residues long. The CDR3 DNA is TGTGCCAGCAGCTTAGGGCTAGCGGGGTACAATGAGCAGTTCTTC. Protein: CASSLGLAGYNEQFF.

This clonotype was seen many times. Since the library was made to target alpha chains, this beta chain is a stray read and its abundance is not meaningful. The rearrangement joins TRBV9 to TRBJ2-3, with D perhaps matching TRBD2 (5 bases). V gave up 2 bases and J gave up 4 bases, with 11 bases separating them. The CDR3 covers 14 residues. CDR1 is SGDLS, CDR2 YYNGEE, per germline. CDR3 nucleotide sequence: TGTGCCAGCAGCGTGGACTTAGAGGCAGATACGCAGTATTTT. Translation gives CASSVDLEADTQYF.

This clonotype was detected only a few times. As an off-target read in a library built for alpha chains, this beta chain has a frequency of little significance. This chain joins TRBV12-3 or TRBV12-4 and TRBJ2-1; D not certain. The CDR3 is 14 residues long. Trimming removed 5 bases at V and 6 bases at J, with 14 bases between. CDR3: CASSPAYVANEQFF. The CDR3 region has the DNA TGTGCCAGCAGTCCAGCGTATGTGGCCAATGAGCAGTTCTTC.

This clonotype was observed many times. Within a library made for alpha chains, this beta chain is off target, and its count is uninformative. The chain uses TRBV7-8 and TRBJ1-2; tentative D call: TRBD1 (6 bases). CDR1 is SGHVS, CDR2 FQNEAQ, per germline. V shed 0 bases and J shed 3 bases, with 20 bases lying between them. This CDR3 is 18 amino acids long. This chain's CDR3 is CASSLARRSRGKDYGYTF. The CDR3 DNA reads as TGTGCCAGCAGCTTAGCCAGAAGGAGTAGGGGGAAAGACTATGGCTACACCTTC. Full variable domain (remainder filled in from reference TRBV7-8 and TRBJ1-2): GAGVSQSPRYKVAKRGQDVALRCDPISGHVSLFWYQQALGQGPEFLTYFQNEAQLDKSGLPSDRFFAERPEGSVSTLKIQRTQQEDSAVYLCASSLARRSRGKDYGYTFGSGTRLTVV.

This clonotype appeared many times. Found in a library prepared for alpha chains, this beta chain is an off-target read, and its abundance has little meaning. The chain links TRBV20-1 to TRBJ2-1; D remains ambiguous. V was shortened by 8 bases and J by 2 bases, with 10 bases between the two germline ends. This CDR3 region has 12 residues. Germline assignment: CDR1 DFQATT and CDR2 SNEGSKA (reference sequence). The CDR3 DNA reads TGCAGTCCCTCCGACACCTACAATGAGCAGTTCTTC. This encodes CSPSDTYNEQFF.

This clonotype occurred many times. Because the library targeted alpha chains, this beta chain is an off-target read whose size means little. The chain joins TRBV5-4 to TRBJ2-3; 15 nucleotides match TRBD2. The length of the CDR3 is 17 residues. In germline, CDR1 is SGHNT, CDR2 YYREEE (reference sequence). The junction had 0 bases not matched to a gene; V was cut back by 0 bases and J by 1 base. The CDR3 region has the DNA TGTGCCAGCAGCTTGGGGACTAGCGGGAGGGGCACAGATACGCAGTATTTT. This gives the protein CASSLGTSGRGTDTQYF.

This clonotype was counted at least ten times. Being off target in a library aimed at alpha chains, this beta chain has a size of little meaning. V is TRBV7-2 and J is TRBJ2-7; D uncertain. The CDR3 contains 12 residues. Between the trimmed V and J ends, which lost 5 bases and 3 bases, there was a span of 8 bases. CDR1 is SGHTA, CDR2 FQGNSA, per germline. The CDR3 DNA sequence: TGTGCCAGCAGCCTAACTGGCTACGAGCAGTACTTC. Its protein is CASSLTGYEQYF.

There are many counts of this clonotype. With the library built for alpha chains, this beta chain is off target and its frequency is not meaningful. The rearrangement uses TRBV20-1 and TRBJ2-7; 7 bases map to TRBD2. The CDR3 runs 12 residues. Germline loops: CDR1 DFQATT, CDR2 SNEGSKA (reference sequence). Trimming took 0 bases from V and 6 from J; bases not matched to a gene: 2. CDR3 loop: CSARDPSGEQYF. The CDR3 DNA reads TGCAGTGCTAGAGATCCTAGCGGCGAGCAGTACTTC.

This clonotype appeared many times. This beta chain is off target for a library built for alpha chains, so its abundance means little. This chain links TRBV5-5 with TRBJ1-1; D is perhaps TRBD1 (6 bases). The CDR3 sequence is 15 residues long. Trimming cost V 4 bases and J 4 bases, with 17 bases left between them. Germline CDR1 reads SGHKS; CDR2 reads YYEKEE (reference sequence). The CDR3 protein is CASSLTGSFGTEAFF. CDR3 coding DNA: TGTGCCAGCAGCCTCACAGGGTCTTTTGGCACTGAAGCTTTCTTT.

This clonotype was observed at least ten times. This beta chain is a stray read from a library made for alpha chains; its abundance is not meaningful. The chain uses TRBV2 and TRBJ2-3, with 11 positions matching TRBD2. Unmatched junction bases numbered 5, after V lost 7 bases and J lost 2 bases. This CDR3 region has 15 residues. Germline loops: CDR1 SNHLY, CDR2 FYNNEI. CDR3 protein: CASTLLAGATDTQYF. In DNA, the CDR3 is TGTGCCAGCACACTACTAGCGGGAGCCACAGATACGCAGTATTTT. The full variable domain, rest sourced from reference TRBV2 and TRBJ2-3, is EPEVTQTPSHQVTQMGQEVILRCVPISNHLYFYWYRQILGQKVEFLVSFYNNEISEKSEIFDDQFSVERPDGSNFTLKIRSTKLEDSAMYFCASTLLAGATDTQYFGPGTRLTVL.

This clonotype came up many times. The library was designed around alpha chains, so this beta chain is a stray read whose abundance carries little weight. The chain is built from TRBV5-4 and TRBJ2-3; TRBD2 is a possible D gene (6 bases). Between the trimmed V and J ends, which lost 4 bases and 1 base, there was a span of 13 bases. This CDR3 comprises 15 residues. The germline V gene has CDR1 SGHNT and CDR2 YYREEE (reference sequence). DNA of the CDR3: TGTGCCAGCAGCCCCGGAGGGGTCCGCACAGATACGCAGTATTTT. Translating it yields CASSPGGVRTDTQYF.

This clonotype was picked up many times. The size of this beta chain means little, since it is a stray read in a library made for alpha chains. The gene calls are TRBV20-1 and TRBJ1-2; D possibly corresponds to TRBD1 (6 bases). This CDR3 region has 12 residues. CDR1 and CDR2 from the germline V gene are DFQATT and SNEGSKA (reference sequence). V lost 4 bases, J lost 8 bases, and 14 bases lay in between. CDR3 DNA: TGCAGTGCTACCCGGGGGGCGGAGGGCTACACCTTC. Protein product: CSATRGAEGYTF.

This clonotype was found many times. This beta chain came through as a stray read in a library set up for alpha chains, and its size says little. This chain connects TRBV6-2 or TRBV6-3 to TRBJ1-5; 9 bases line up with TRBD1. The V segment lost 5 bases and the J segment 6 bases; nucleotides outside the gene matches: 14. CDR3 length: 17 residues. Germline CDR1 MNHEY, CDR2 SVGEGT. The CDR3 spells CASSHLLWDRDGQPQHF. The DNA for the CDR3 is TGTGCCAGCAGTCACTTACTTTGGGACAGGGATGGTCAGCCCCAGCATTTT.

A note on this clonotype: The library was designed around alpha chains, so this beta chain is a stray read whose abundance carries little weight. The chain joins TRBV6-2 or TRBV6-3 to TRBJ1-5, with D hard to call. The CDR3 spans 14 residues. Germline-derived CDR1 and CDR2 are MNHEY and SVGEGT. Trimming left V 1 base short and J 6 bases short, with 10 bases between. CDR3 bases: TGTGCCAGCAGTTACTTGGGAAAGGGTCAGCCCCAGCATTTT. This codes for CASSYLGKGQPQHF.

This clonotype was observed at least ten times. For a library built for alpha chains, this beta chain is a stray read; little rests on its size. The J gene is TRBJ2-3, the V gene TRBV20-1; D might be TRBD2 (5 bases). CDR3 length equals 13 residues. The V gene's germline CDR1 is DFQATT and CDR2 SNEGSKA (reference sequence). The V end lost 8 bases, the J end lost 0 bases, and 12 bases lay between the germline ends. As DNA, the CDR3 is TGCAGTTGGAGGCGACCTAGCACAGATACGCAGTATTTT. This translates into CSWRRPSTDTQYF.

This clonotype rates as medium-sized. This beta chain is an unintended read in a library built for alpha chains; its size means little. The chain employs TRBV11-2 and TRBJ2-1; 11 nucleotides line up with TRBD2. Germline assignment: CDR1 SGHAT and CDR2 FQNNGV. With V trimmed by 5 bases and J by 2 bases, 8 bases remained unmatched. The CDR3 consists of 17 residues. For the CDR3, the DNA is TGTGCCAGCAGCCTACTTCTAGCGGGAGGCCCCTACAATGAGCAGTTCTTC. It specifies CASSLLLAGGPYNEQFF. Variable domain in full (rest from reference TRBV11-2 and TRBJ2-1): EAGVAQSPRYKIIEKRQSVAFWCNPISGHATLYWYQQILGQGPKLLIQFQNNGVVDDSQLPKDRFSAERLKGVDSTLKIQPAKLEDSAVYLCASSLLLAGGPYNEQFFGPGTRLTVL.